This passage covers 19 T cell receptor beta chains from one sample sequenced in a study of OX40 agonist ivuxolimab in advanced cancers. TCRdb's copy holds only in-frame clones and misses some; the assay was immunoSEQ multiplex PCR. The table shows about 48,000 clones, with 80% to 90% occurring only once. This sample comprised CD4+ or CD8+ T cells sorted from blood, obtained in a trial of the OX40 agonist ivuxolimab. These receptors all stem from an adult with an advanced solid tumor such as melanoma, head and neck, liver or kidney cancer.

This clone occurred a few times. The chain is built from TRBV5-8 and TRBJ2-7; possible D gene TRBD2, 7 bases. Trimming removed 5 bases at V and 2 bases at J, with 14 bases between. This CDR3 comprises 14 residues. Germline V gene data show CDR1 as SGHTS and CDR2 as YDEGEE. The CDR3 here is CASSWGGKTYEQYF. Written as DNA, the CDR3 is TGTGCCAGCAGTTGGGGGGGCAAAACCTACGAGCAGTACTTC.

The chain employs TRBV19 and TRBJ2-5; the match to TRBD1 covers 7 bases. The germline gives CDR1 LNHDA, CDR2 SQIVND (reference sequence). The CDR3 runs to 15 residues. Germline trimming cut 1 base from V and 6 bases from J; bases unmatched to any gene: 8. CDR3 DNA sequence: TGTGCCAGTAGTATAGGAACAGGGGCCCCCCAGACCCAGTACTTC. This encodes CASSIGTGAPQTQYF.

The rearrangement uses TRBV9 and TRBJ1-2; TRBD1 is a possible D gene (6 bases). V lost 0 bases and J lost 6, with 15 bases in between. The CDR3 runs 15 residues. CDR1 is SGDLS, CDR2 YYNGEE, per germline. The CDR3 region has the DNA TGTGCCAGCAGCGTAGGCGGCGGGACACTCCATGGCTACACCTTC. As protein: CASSVGGGTLHGYTF.

V usage is TRBV11-2 and J usage is TRBJ2-1; D is perhaps TRBD2 (5 bases). Germline V gives CDR1 SGHAT, CDR2 FQNNGV. V lost 5 bases to trimming and J lost 0 bases, with 11 bases between them. This CDR3 has 15 amino acids. Here the CDR3 DNA reads TGTGCCAGCAGCACCCAGGACTTCTCCTACAATGAGCAGTTCTTC. Its protein product is CASSTQDFSYNEQFF.

This clone has only a few counts. The chain couples TRBV29-1 to TRBJ1-2; no definite D call. V was pared by 6 bases and J by 6 bases, with 14 bases between. The CDR3 has 12 amino acids. The germline V gene encodes CDR1 SQVTM and CDR2 ANQGSEA. The CDR3 here is CSVGHNTDGYTF. The DNA for the CDR3 is TGCAGCGTCGGCCACAACACTGATGGCTACACCTTC.

This sequence joins TRBV9 and TRBJ2-3, with 10 bases aligning to TRBD2. The V and J ends lost 3 bases and 3 bases, in that order; junction bases with no gene match: 7. This CDR3 has 16 residues. Looked up from germline, CDR1 is SGDLS and CDR2 is YYNGEE. CDR3 nucleotide sequence: TGTGCCAGCAGCGCTCAGCGGGAGGGCCATACAGATACGCAGTATTTT. Protein: CASSAQREGHTDTQYF. The variable domain in full, with the rest retrieved from reference TRBV9 and TRBJ2-3, is DSGVTQTPKHLITATGQRVTLRCSPRSGDLSVYWYQQSLDQGLQFLIQYYNGEERAKGNILERFSAQQFPDLHSELNLSSLELGDSALYFCASSAQREGHTDTQYFGPGTRLTVL.

The chain joins TRBV27 to TRBJ2-1; perhaps D is TRBD1 or TRBD2 (7 bases each). V lost 6 bases and J 3 bases, leaving 15 bases between the germline ends. Germline loops: CDR1 MNHEY, CDR2 SMNVEV (reference sequence). This CDR3 comprises 15 residues. In nucleotides, the CDR3 is TGTGCCAGCAGCCCAGGGGGAGGGCACTACAATGAGCAGTTCTTC. Its protein product is CASSPGGGHYNEQFF.

This sequence joins TRBV5-1 and TRBJ2-7; D possibly matches TRBD1 or TRBD2 (5 bases each). The CDR3 sequence is 17 residues long. The V and J ends lost 4 bases and 0 bases respectively, with 20 bases between them. Germline values: CDR1 SGHRS, CDR2 YFSETQ. The CDR3 nucleotides are TGCGCCAGCAGCCCTACCTCCGGGACCGCTAGCTCCTACGAGCAGTACTTC. Amino acids: CASSPTSGTASSYEQYF.

J is TRBJ2-7 and V is TRBV18; a possible D gene is TRBD2 (6 bases). The CDR3 is made up of 13 amino acids. V was pared by 3 bases and J by 6 bases, with 12 bases between. Germline V gene sequence: CDR1 KGHSH, CDR2 LQKENI. CDR3 in DNA: TGTGCCAGCTCACCCCCTAGCGTTAGCGAGCAGTACTTC. Protein product: CASSPPSVSEQYF.

V usage is TRBV13 and J usage is TRBJ2-3, with D uncertain. With 0 bases removed from V and 2 bases from J, the gap between germline ends came to 6 bases. This CDR3 region has 14 residues. CDR1 is PRHDT and CDR2 is FYEKMQ in the germline V gene (reference sequence). CDR3 in DNA: TGTGCCAGCAGCTTAGGTGGCAACACAGATACGCAGTATTTT. Its translation: CASSLGGNTDTQYF.

This chain joins TRBV29-1 and TRBJ1-1; D gene ambiguous. V dropped 1 base and J dropped 3 bases, with 6 bases sitting between them. CDR3 length: 12 amino acids. Looked up from germline, CDR1 is SQVTM and CDR2 is ANQGSEA. This CDR3 is CSVEGLDTEAFF. The CDR3 DNA reads TGCAGCGTTGAAGGGTTGGACACTGAAGCTTTCTTT.

The chain carries TRBV27 and TRBJ1-4, with D uncertain. Deletions cut 3 bases from V and 5 bases from J, with 10 bases between. The CDR3 length is 14 residues. Germline V gives CDR1 MNHEY, CDR2 SMNVEV (reference sequence). The CDR3 DNA reads TGTGCCAGCAGTTTGGGCGGAGAAAATGAAAAACTGTTTTTT. This codes for CASSLGGENEKLFF.

Written as DNA, the CDR3 is TGTGCCAGCAGCTTGGAGGGACTAGCTCCTTACAATGAGCAGTTCTTC. Amino acid sequence: CASSLEGLAPYNEQFF. The chain recombines TRBV5-6 with TRBJ2-1; 9 bases line up with TRBD2. The V segment lost 0 bases and the J segment 4 bases; nucleotides outside the gene matches: 5. The CDR3 runs to 16 residues. Looked up from germline, CDR1 is SGHDT and CDR2 is YYEEEE.

The chain joins TRBV5-6 to TRBJ2-7; D is undetermined. CDR1 SGHDT and CDR2 YYEEEE come from the germline V gene. This CDR3 region has 13 residues. Deletions cut 4 bases from V and 3 bases from J, with 11 bases between. The CDR3 protein is CASSPSLDYEQYF. The CDR3 DNA reads as TGTGCCAGCAGCCCGAGCTTGGACTACGAGCAGTACTTC.

The chain has TRBV19 and TRBJ2-7; maybe TRBD1 (5 bases). This CDR3 region has 15 residues. Germline assignment: CDR1 LNHDA and CDR2 SQIVND (reference sequence). Trimming took 3 bases from V and 0 from J, leaving 12 bases between them. CDR3 in amino acids: CASSIVQDPSYEQYF. CDR3 nucleotides: TGTGCCAGTAGTATCGTACAGGATCCCTCCTACGAGCAGTACTTC. Full variable domain (rest looked up from reference TRBV19 and TRBJ2-7): DGGITQSPKYLFRKEGQNVTLSCEQNLNHDAMYWYRQDPGQGLRLIYYSQIVNDFQKGDIAEGYSVSREKKESFPLTVTSAQKNPTAFYLCASSIVQDPSYEQYFGPGTRLTVT.

The chain couples TRBV2 to TRBJ2-7, with D possibly matching TRBD2 (7 bases). Per the germline V gene, CDR1 is SNHLY and CDR2 is FYNNEI. V was trimmed by 0 bases and J by 3 bases, leaving 12 bases between them. There are 15 residues in the CDR3. The CDR3 is CASSEAGGRNYEQYF. DNA of the CDR3: TGTGCCAGCAGTGAAGCGGGGGGGCGAAACTACGAGCAGTACTTC.

As DNA, the CDR3 is TGCAGCGTTGAGGGTGACTGGGTATCTGGAGATACGCAGTATTTT. Translated, it gives CSVEGDWVSGDTQYF. The rearrangement joins TRBV29-1 to TRBJ2-3; D remains ambiguous. The V gene lost 3 bases and the J gene lost 5 bases, with 18 bases spanning the gap. CDR3 size: 15 residues. The germline V gene has CDR1 SQVTM and CDR2 ANQGSEA.

The rearrangement joins TRBV27 to TRBJ1-1, with 9 bases aligning to TRBD1. Germline V gene lookup returns CDR1 MNHEY and CDR2 SMNVEV (reference sequence). V gave up 0 bases and J gave up 4 bases; unmatched junction bases: 9. This CDR3 spans 17 amino acids. CDR3 bases: TGTGCCAGCAGTTTATCCGGGACAGGGTGGGGTCCCACTGAAGCTTTCTTT. Translation gives CASSLSGTGWGPTEAFF.

The rearrangement uses TRBV27 and TRBJ2-1, with 14 bases fitting TRBD2. Trimming at V came to 9 bases and at J to 5 bases, leaving 3 bases not matched to a gene. The germline CDR1 and CDR2 sequences are MNHEY and SMNVEV (reference sequence). The CDR3 totals 14 residues. The CDR3 DNA follows: TGTGCCAGTCGACTAGCGGGAGGGCACAATGAGCAGTTCTTC. This codes for CASRLAGGHNEQFF.